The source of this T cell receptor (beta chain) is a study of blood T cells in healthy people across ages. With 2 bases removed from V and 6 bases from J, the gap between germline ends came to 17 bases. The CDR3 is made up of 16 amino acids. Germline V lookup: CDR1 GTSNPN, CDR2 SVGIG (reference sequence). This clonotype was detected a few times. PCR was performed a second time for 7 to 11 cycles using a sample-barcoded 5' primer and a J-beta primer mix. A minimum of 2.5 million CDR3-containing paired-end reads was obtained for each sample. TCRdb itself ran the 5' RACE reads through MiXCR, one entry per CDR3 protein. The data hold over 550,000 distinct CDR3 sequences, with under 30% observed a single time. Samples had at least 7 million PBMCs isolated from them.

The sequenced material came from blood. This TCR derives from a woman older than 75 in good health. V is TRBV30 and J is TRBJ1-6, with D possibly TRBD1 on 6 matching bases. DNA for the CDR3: TGTGCCTGGAGTCCCCACAGGGCAGGACTTAATTCACCCCTCCACTTT. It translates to CAWSPHRAGLNSPLHF. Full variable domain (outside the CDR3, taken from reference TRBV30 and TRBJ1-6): SQTIHQWPATLVQPVGSPLSLECTVEGTSNPNLYWYRQAAGRGLQLLFYSVGIGQISSEVPQNLSASRPQDRQFILSSKKLLLSDSGFYLCAWSPHRAGLNSPLHFGNGTRLTVT.